This T cell receptor (beta chain) was sequenced in a study of beta chain features in type 1 diabetes. Since all of the isolated RNA was reverse transcribed, expressed TCRB transcripts were what got sequenced. Here immunoSEQ multiplex PCR was the method, and the copy in TCRdb shows in-frame clones only, minus some. The table records some 900,000 clones, roughly a sixth of them present only once. CDR1 is SGDLS and CDR2 is YYNGEE in the germline V gene. Trimming removed 0 bases from V and 0 bases from J, with 10 bases in between. The CDR3 sequence is 16 residues long. This clone was seen more than once but under ten times.

This rearrangement joins TRBV9 to TRBJ1-5; D ambiguous. The receptor was derived from a woman aged 18-29 years in good health. The specimen was naive CD4+ T cells from blood. The CDR3 DNA follows: TGTGCCAGCAGCGTAGTAGGATGTGTTAGCAATCAGCCCCAGCATTTT. Its protein product is CASSVVGCVSNQPQHF.